These 20 T cell receptor beta chains were sequenced from one sample in a study of T cell clones after liver transplantation. Libraries were prepared by immunoSEQ multiplex PCR; TCRdb keeps only in-frame clonotypes and omits some of them. The data show about 45,000 clones, about 82% seen once. The starting material was CD4+ T cells from blood, obtained 24 months after liver transplant. These receptors all come from a human patient who received a liver transplant. Part of the T cell pool may stem from the graft donor.

J is TRBJ2-1 and V is TRBV18; 7 nucleotides line up with TRBD2. CDR3 size: 15 residues. The germline CDR1 and CDR2 sequences are KGHSH and LQKENI. V trimming: 3 bases; J trimming: 6 bases; junction bases outside the gene matches: 8. The CDR3 DNA reads as TGTGCCAGCTCACCGAAGCGGGGAAGGGGCAATGAGCAGTTCTTC. Its translation is CASSPKRGRGNEQFF.

The J gene is TRBJ1-2, the V gene TRBV19; 8 nucleotides agree with TRBD1. CDR3 length: 15 residues. V dropped 7 bases and J dropped 4; count of bases not matched to a gene: 11. In germline, CDR1 is LNHDA, CDR2 SQIVND (reference sequence). CDR3 region: CASTRGTGASYGYTF. The CDR3 nucleotides are TGTGCCAGTACTCGAGGGACAGGAGCCTCCTATGGCTACACCTTC.

The J gene is TRBJ2-7, the V gene TRBV6-1; 11 nucleotides line up with TRBD2. The CDR3 loop spans 16 amino acids. V trimming: 3 bases; J trimming: 3 bases; junction bases outside the gene matches: 7. CDR1 is MNHNS and CDR2 is SASEGT in the germline V gene. The DNA for the CDR3 is TGTGCCAGCAGTGATCTAAGGCTAGCGGGAGGCTACGAGCAGTACTTC. Its protein product is CASSDLRLAGGYEQYF.

This clone occurred once. The J gene is TRBJ1-5, the V gene TRBV7-6, with D maybe TRBD1 (6 bases). Looked up from germline, CDR1 is SGHVS and CDR2 is FNYEAQ. CDR3 size: 13 residues. V was pared by 5 bases and J by 10 bases, with 15 bases between. For the CDR3, the DNA is TGTGCCAGCAGCCCCCAACAGGGCGCCCCCCAGCATTTT. Encoded protein: CASSPQQGAPQHF.

The chain employs TRBV2 and TRBJ1-1, with D unresolved. V lost 3 bases to trimming and J lost 6 bases, with 14 bases between them. This CDR3 has 14 residues. Germline V gene sequence: CDR1 SNHLY, CDR2 FYNNEI. The CDR3 is CASSEVGFWSEAFF. In DNA form, the CDR3 reads TGTGCCAGCAGTGAGGTGGGTTTCTGGTCTGAAGCTTTCTTT.

The gene calls are TRBV15 and TRBJ2-1; 7 bases line up with TRBD2. With V trimmed by 7 bases and J by 0 bases, 12 bases remained unmatched. The CDR3 totals 17 residues. The germline gives CDR1 LNHNV, CDR2 YYDKDF (reference sequence). CDR3 protein: CATKQRWEGLSYNEQFF. DNA of the CDR3: TGTGCCACCAAGCAGAGATGGGAGGGGCTCTCCTACAATGAGCAGTTCTTC.

With respect to this clone: At one of its ends the junction is not consistent with the germline gene, which may arise from a read error. The CDR3 region has the DNA TGTGCCAGCAGCCTAGCTGGGGGACAGAATCAGCCCCAGCATTTT. It specifies CASSLAGGQNQPQHF. The chain links TRBV7-2 to TRBJ1-5; 7 positions agree with TRBD1. The CDR3 covers 15 residues. Germline CDR1 SGHTA, CDR2 FQGNSA.

This clone was seen only once. The rearrangement links TRBV2 to TRBJ2-1; 10 nucleotides match TRBD2. V dropped 2 bases and J dropped 6; count of bases not matched to a gene: 10. The CDR3 runs 17 residues. Germline V lookup: CDR1 SNHLY, CDR2 FYNNEI. In DNA, the CDR3 is TGTGCCAGCAGTGAACGGCTCGGACTAGCGGCAAGCAATGAGCAGTTCTTC. Amino acid sequence: CASSERLGLAASNEQFF.

The chain is built from TRBV5-1 and TRBJ2-3, with TRBD2 identical over 12 bases. J was trimmed by 2 bases and V by 5 bases; bases with no gene match: 6. Germline-derived CDR1 and CDR2 are SGHRS and YFSETQ. CDR3 length: 16 residues. The CDR3 DNA sequence: TGCGCCAGCAGATTCGGGACTAGCGGGCTCACAGATACGCAGTATTTT. It encodes CASRFGTSGLTDTQYF.

This clone was seen a handful of times. The chain couples TRBV5-1 to TRBJ2-5; possible D gene TRBD2, 6 bases. This CDR3 is 14 amino acids long. The germline V gene encodes CDR1 SGHRS and CDR2 YFSETQ. V was trimmed by 0 bases and J by 5 bases, leaving 11 bases between them. The CDR3 nucleotides read TGCGCCAGCAGCTTGGAGGGGCGGGACGAGACCCAGTACTTC. As protein: CASSLEGRDETQYF.

The chain links TRBV9 to TRBJ1-1, with D perhaps TRBD1 (6 bases). V was cut by 1 base and J by 5 bases, with 12 bases left in between. CDR3 length equals 14 residues. Germline CDR1 and CDR2: SGDLS and YYNGEE. The CDR3 sequence: CASSVQGWGTEAFF. CDR3 coding DNA: TGTGCCAGCAGCGTACAGGGGTGGGGGACTGAAGCTTTCTTT.

This chain uses TRBV7-3 with TRBJ2-7; maybe TRBD1 (5 bases). V lost 7 bases to trimming and J lost 7 bases, with 26 bases between them. The CDR3 contains 16 residues. Germline CDR1 reads SGHTA; CDR2 reads FQGTGA. This CDR3 is CASTSNPRAGKGEQYF. CDR3 coding DNA: TGTGCCAGCACCTCTAACCCCAGGGCTGGAAAGGGGGAGCAGTACTTC.

The chain links TRBV19 to TRBJ2-1; tentatively, D is TRBD1 or TRBD2 (5 bases each). Germline V lookup: CDR1 LNHDA, CDR2 SQIVND (reference sequence). CDR3 length: 12 amino acids. V gave up 6 bases and J gave up 9 bases, with 12 bases separating them. The CDR3 DNA follows: TGTGCCAGTAGCTTGAGGGGAAGTGAGCAGTTCTTC. Its translation: CASSLRGSEQFF.

The chain couples TRBV12-2 to TRBJ2-7; the DNA was not used to check the table's D call, TRBD2. TRBV12-2 is a listed pseudogene. The CDR3 runs 17 residues. The CDR3 here is CASRTLSGTSETYEQYF. CDR3 in DNA: TGTGCAAGTCGCACCCTATCCGGGACTAGCGAAACCTACGAGCAGTACTTC.

The rearrangement uses TRBV7-2 and TRBJ2-1; D perhaps matches TRBD1 (5 bases). Trimming took 1 base from V and 8 from J, leaving 12 bases between them. The CDR3 extends over 14 amino acids. CDR1 SGHTA and CDR2 FQGNSA come from the germline V gene. The DNA for the CDR3 is TGTGCCAGCAGCTTAGGTGACAGCCGGGATGAGCAGTTCTTC. Residues: CASSLGDSRDEQFF.

CDR3: CASSQDLPGGNTIYF. The DNA of the CDR3 is TGTGCCAGCAGCCAAGATTTGCCCGGCGGGAACACCATATATTTT. The rearrangement links TRBV14 to TRBJ1-3, with D uncertain. The germline V and J ends were trimmed by 0 bases and 7 bases, with 13 bases remaining between them. Germline-derived CDR1 and CDR2 are SGHDN and FVKESK. This CDR3 spans 15 amino acids.

V usage is TRBV5-8 and J usage is TRBJ1-2; D possibly corresponds to TRBD1 (5 bases). The germline V gene encodes CDR1 SGHTS and CDR2 YDEGEE. The V gene lost 1 base and the J gene lost 5 bases, with 15 bases spanning the gap. This CDR3 region has 15 residues. The CDR3 is CASSLKVDRSYGYTF. The CDR3, as DNA: TGTGCCAGCAGCTTGAAAGTAGACAGATCATATGGCTACACCTTC.

This clone was counted between two and nine times. The V gene is TRBV15, the J gene TRBJ2-1, with D possibly matching TRBD2 (6 bases). Germline V gene lookup returns CDR1 LNHNV and CDR2 YYDKDF (reference sequence). Trimming stripped 3 bases from V and 8 bases from J, with 17 bases between. The CDR3 is made up of 15 amino acids. CDR3 amino acids: CATSSQRRGYDEQFF. As DNA, the CDR3 is TGTGCCACCAGCAGTCAAAGACGGGGGTATGATGAGCAGTTCTTC.

The chain uses TRBV6-6 and TRBJ1-5, with D uncertain. The germline V gene encodes CDR1 MNHNY and CDR2 SVGAGI (reference sequence). The CDR3 runs to 14 residues. Trimming removed 5 bases from V and 1 base from J, with 9 bases in between. The CDR3 sequence: CASSKRGSNQPQHF. The CDR3 DNA follows: TGTGCCAGCAGTAAACGTGGAAGCAATCAGCCCCAGCATTTT.

As regards this clone: The same CDR3 can be traced to other DNA sequences in this sample. The J gene is TRBJ2-7, the V gene TRBV7-2; 10 bases are a match to TRBD1. The trim removed 4 bases at V and 2 bases at J, leaving 5 bases unmatched. There are 15 residues in the CDR3. Germline CDR1 reads SGHTA; CDR2 reads FQGNSA. For the CDR3, the DNA is TGTGCCAGCAGCTCGACAGGGGGCTTAACCTACGAGCAGTACTTC. Its translation: CASSSTGGLTYEQYF.